A single sample gave rise to the 32 T cell receptor beta chains below, sequenced in a study of graft-versus-host responses after intestinal transplantation. No antigens are known for them. Sequencing was performed with immunoSEQ multiplex PCR; in TCRdb, only in-frame clones are kept and a portion is missing. Of about 80,000 clones listed, approximately 91% were seen once; the top ten hold 0.34%. The specimen comprised unstimulated CD4+ T cells sorted from spleen or lymph node cells, sampled before intestinal transplant. These receptors originate from a human donor who received an intestinal transplant.

The chain links TRBV2 to TRBJ1-1, with 7 bases matching TRBD1. The CDR3 has 14 residues. Unmatched junction bases numbered 12, after V lost 4 bases and J lost 10 bases. From germline, CDR1 is SNHLY and CDR2 FYNNEI. This CDR3 reads CASSATGTARGAFF. The CDR3 coding sequence is TGTGCCAGCAGTGCTACCGGGACAGCTAGAGGAGCTTTCTTT. Using reference TRBV2 and TRBJ1-1 for the parts outside the CDR3, the full variable domain is EPEVTQTPSHQVTQMGQEVILRCVPISNHLYFYWYRQILGQKVEFLVSFYNNEISEKSEIFDDQFSVERPDGSNFTLKIRSTKLEDSAMYFCASSATGTARGAFFGQGTRLTVV.

The genes are TRBV10-3 and TRBJ1-1; D is possibly TRBD1 (5 bases). CDR3 length: 14 amino acids. V was clipped by 2 bases and J by 3 bases, with 10 bases between them. CDR1 is ENHRY and CDR2 is SYGVKD in the germline V gene. The CDR3 sequence: CAISETGRDTEAFF. CDR3 nucleotides: TGTGCCATCAGTGAGACAGGTAGAGACACTGAAGCTTTCTTT.

The chain links TRBV28 to TRBJ1-5, with D tentatively TRBD1 (5 bases). There are 15 residues in the CDR3. The germline CDR1 and CDR2 sequences are MDHEN and SYDVKM. The ends were cut back, 6 bases at V and 2 bases at J, with 14 bases in the middle. CDR3 region: CASSQSGGGNQPQHF. The CDR3 DNA is TGTGCCAGCAGCCAGTCGGGGGGGGGCAATCAGCCCCAGCATTTT.

This chain connects TRBV28 to TRBJ2-5; 7 bases are shared with TRBD2. The CDR3 spans 14 residues. J gave up 4 bases and V 6 bases, and 8 bases lay outside the gene matches. Germline V gene sequence: CDR1 MDHEN, CDR2 SYDVKM. The CDR3 is CASRPGGGRETQYF. CDR3 nucleotide sequence: TGTGCCAGCAGACCCGGGGGAGGGAGAGAGACCCAGTACTTC.

V and J are TRBV7-8 and TRBJ1-1, with 10 bases fitting TRBD1. V shed 5 bases and J 5 bases; nucleotides not matched to a gene: 8. The germline V gene encodes CDR1 SGHVS and CDR2 FQNEAQ. CDR3 length: 15 residues. Written as DNA, the CDR3 is TGTGCCAGCAGCCCAGGGACAGGGGTATTGACTGAAGCTTTCTTT. This translates into CASSPGTGVLTEAFF. Filled out from reference TRBV7-8 and TRBJ1-1, the complete variable domain reads GAGVSQSPRYKVAKRGQDVALRCDPISGHVSLFWYQQALGQGPEFLTYFQNEAQLDKSGLPSDRFFAERPEGSVSTLKIQRTQQEDSAVYLCASSPGTGVLTEAFFGQGTRLTVV.

The gene calls are TRBV4-1 and TRBJ2-5; 8 bases fit TRBD2. The CDR3 spans 17 residues. Germline V lookup: CDR1 MGHRA, CDR2 YSYEKL. V lost 2 bases, J lost 2 bases, and 10 bases stayed unmatched. The CDR3 sequence is CASSQPLLAGSQETQYF. The DNA for the CDR3 is TGCGCCAGCAGCCAACCCCTCTTAGCGGGGAGTCAAGAGACCCAGTACTTC.

The J gene is TRBJ2-1, the V gene TRBV6-5, with 8 bases aligning to TRBD2. The CDR3 contains 15 residues. V shed 5 bases and J 1 base; nucleotides not matched to a gene: 4. The germline gives CDR1 MNHEY, CDR2 SVGAGI. The CDR3 coding sequence is TGTGCCAGCAGTCCGAGCGGGGGATCCTACAATGAGCAGTTCTTC. Translated: CASSPSGGSYNEQFF.

The V call is TRBV5-1, the J call TRBJ1-2; D is possibly TRBD1 (6 bases). Germline-derived CDR1 and CDR2 are SGHRS and YFSETQ. Between the trimmed V and J ends, which lost 4 bases and 4 bases, there was a span of 14 bases. The CDR3 has 14 amino acids. In DNA form, the CDR3 reads TGCGCCAGCAGCCCCGGGGGGGCCGCCTATGGCTACACCTTC. It specifies CASSPGGAAYGYTF.

This chain connects TRBV6-5 to TRBJ1-1; D is possibly TRBD1 (6 bases). CDR1 is MNHEY and CDR2 is SVGAGI in the germline V gene. The V gene lost 6 bases and the J gene lost 7 bases, with 18 bases spanning the gap. The CDR3 has 14 amino acids. CDR3 sequence: CASRNTRGGSEAFF. The CDR3 nucleotides are TGTGCCAGCAGGAACACTAGAGGGGGTAGTGAAGCTTTCTTT.

The gene calls are TRBV5-1 and TRBJ2-5, with TRBD2 identical over 15 bases. This CDR3 has 16 amino acids. The germline CDR1 and CDR2 sequences are SGHRS and YFSETQ. V shed 3 bases and J 4 bases; nucleotides not matched to a gene: 4. The DNA of the CDR3 is TGCGCCAGCAGCTCCCGGACTAGCGGGGGGGCAGAGACCCAGTACTTC. Its translation: CASSSRTSGGAETQYF.

The V and J genes are TRBV6-5 and TRBJ1-2, with 8 bases identical to TRBD1. From germline, CDR1 is MNHEY and CDR2 SVGAGI. The CDR3 length is 13 residues. Losses at the gene ends were 6 bases for V and 8 bases for J; bases not matched to a gene: 8. The chain's CDR3 is CASSLRGRGGYTF. DNA of the CDR3: TGTGCCAGCAGCCTCAGGGGGCGGGGGGGCTACACCTTC.

The chain joins TRBV7-9 to TRBJ2-7; TRBD1 agrees at 9 bases. The germline gives CDR1 SEHNR, CDR2 FQNEAQ (reference sequence). This CDR3 has 15 residues. Losses at the gene ends were 5 bases for V and 3 bases for J; bases not matched to a gene: 8. CDR3 coding DNA: TGTGCCAGCAGCACCTGGACAGGGGAGGTCTACGAGCAGTACTTC. Its protein product is CASSTWTGEVYEQYF.

This sequence joins TRBV18 and TRBJ2-1; 7 nucleotides agree with TRBD1. Trimming removed 2 bases from V and 5 bases from J; junction bases left unmatched: 3. The CDR3 extends over 14 amino acids. Germline V gene lookup returns CDR1 KGHSH and CDR2 LQKENI. The CDR3 DNA sequence: TGTGCCAGCTCACCATCGGGACAGAACAATGAGCAGTTCTTC. Its protein is CASSPSGQNNEQFF.

This chain connects TRBV6-5 to TRBJ2-5; possibly TRBD1 for D (5 bases). Trimming shortened V by 2 bases and J by 5 bases, and 12 bases separated the two germline ends. Germline values: CDR1 MNHEY, CDR2 SVGAGI. CDR3 length: 14 residues. The CDR3 is CASSYSWGMETQYF. Written as DNA, the CDR3 is TGTGCCAGCAGTTACAGCTGGGGCATGGAGACCCAGTACTTC.

About this clone: It is unclear where the CDR3 begins or ends on the DNA, so no DNA is shown, and the CDR3 is as TCRdb lists it. This sequence joins TRBV6-5 and TRBJ1-6; the D call in the table, TRBD1, was not verified against the DNA. The CDR3 spans 15 amino acids, including both terminal residues. Germline V CDR1 and CDR2: MNHEY, SVGAGI. Here the CDR3 reads CASSFFGQSHSPLHF.

The chain joins TRBV27 to TRBJ1-1; D gene uncertain. Germline CDR1 reads MNHEY; CDR2 reads SMNVEV (reference sequence). Trimming left V 8 bases short and J 0 bases short, with 19 bases between. The CDR3 sequence is 16 residues long. As DNA, the CDR3 is TGTGCCAGCCGCCTTCACGTTGGAGAACTGAACACTGAAGCTTTCTTT. It is translated as CASRLHVGELNTEAFF.

The chain employs TRBV5-1 and TRBJ1-1; tentatively, D is TRBD1 (6 bases). Germline V gives CDR1 SGHRS, CDR2 YFSETQ. The V end lost 0 bases, the J end lost 0 bases, and 18 bases lay between the germline ends. The CDR3 runs to 18 residues. CDR3 nucleotides: TGCGCCAGCAGCTTGGTAGCCCCAGGGGCCGGGATGAACACTGAAGCTTTCTTT. This codes for CASSLVAPGAGMNTEAFF.

This clone was recorded once. This chain links TRBV5-4 with TRBJ2-1; 10 bases fit TRBD2. The CDR3 covers 16 residues. V lost 4 bases, J lost 9 bases, and 13 bases stayed unmatched. Germline V gene sequence: CDR1 SGHNT, CDR2 YYREEE (reference sequence). The CDR3 here is CASSPSRSSGSTEQFF. As DNA, the CDR3 is TGTGCCAGCAGCCCATCCCGATCTAGCGGGAGTACTGAGCAGTTCTTC.

V usage is TRBV2 and J usage is TRBJ1-1; D gene uncertain. CDR1 SNHLY and CDR2 FYNNEI come from the germline V gene. With 5 bases removed from V and 2 bases from J, the gap between germline ends came to 9 bases. The CDR3 runs 13 residues. The CDR3 coding sequence is TGTGCCAGCAGTATGACACGTAACACTGAAGCTTTCTTT. It translates to CASSMTRNTEAFF.

The chain uses TRBV5-4 and TRBJ2-5; tentative D call: TRBD1 (7 bases). The V gene lost 3 bases and the J gene lost 5 bases, with 11 bases spanning the gap. Germline V gives CDR1 SGHNT, CDR2 YYREEE (reference sequence). The CDR3 has 13 amino acids. For the CDR3, the DNA is TGTGCCAGCAGCTGGGACAGCGGGGAGACCCAGTACTTC. The encoded protein is CASSWDSGETQYF. The variable domain in full, completed from reference TRBV5-4 and TRBJ2-5, reads ETGVTQSPTHLIKTRGQQVTLRCSSQSGHNTVSWYQQALGQGPQFIFQYYREEENGRGNFPPRFSGLQFPNYSSELNVNALELDDSALYLCASSWDSGETQYFGPGTRLLVL.

The rearrangement uses TRBV2 and TRBJ2-1; the match to TRBD2 covers 8 bases. Germline lookup yields CDR1 SNHLY and CDR2 FYNNEI. The V and J ends lost 7 bases and 3 bases, in that order; junction bases with no gene match: 5. This CDR3 is built from 14 residues. The DNA of the CDR3 is TGTGCCAGCACCGGGGGGGAAAGCTACAATGAGCAGTTCTTC. This codes for CASTGGESYNEQFF.

The chain has TRBV4-2 and TRBJ1-4, with D tentatively TRBD1 (6 bases). V lost 4 bases, J lost 0 bases, and 18 bases lay in between. Looked up from germline, CDR1 is LGHNA and CDR2 is YNFKEQ. This CDR3 spans 18 amino acids. The CDR3 nucleotides are TGTGCCAGCAGCCGACGTACAGGGTCTCAAGCAACTAATGAAAAACTGTTTTTT. Its protein product is CASSRRTGSQATNEKLFF.

CDR3 loop: CASSPGLGATYEQYF. The CDR3 DNA sequence: TGTGCCAGCAGCCCCGGACTAGGCGCCACCTACGAGCAGTACTTC. V is TRBV7-3 and J is TRBJ2-7, with 7 bases that match TRBD2. V was pared by 5 bases and J by 2 bases, with 9 bases of the junction left unmatched. The CDR3 runs 15 residues. From germline, CDR1 is SGHTA and CDR2 FQGTGA.

The genes are TRBV19 and TRBJ1-5, with D hard to call. The V and J ends lost 5 bases and 0 bases respectively, with 14 bases between them. This CDR3 spans 16 amino acids. CDR1 LNHDA and CDR2 SQIVND come from the germline V gene (reference sequence). CDR3 region: CASSRGIVNSNQPQHF. CDR3 in DNA: TGTGCCAGTAGTCGTGGCATTGTAAATAGCAATCAGCCCCAGCATTTT.

The V and J genes are TRBV7-9 and TRBJ2-7, with TRBD1 matching 9 bases. With 6 bases clipped from V and 0 bases from J, the junction kept 18 bases outside the gene matches. From germline, CDR1 is SEHNR and CDR2 FQNEAQ (reference sequence). CDR3 length: 19 residues. CDR3 bases: TGTGCCAGCAGGATAGGGACAGGGCACCTTCGTTTAAGCTCCTACGAGCAGTACTTC. Residues: CASRIGTGHLRLSSYEQYF.

The rearrangement uses TRBV27 and TRBJ2-3, with 7 positions matching TRBD2. V gave up 2 bases and J gave up 8 bases; unmatched junction bases: 16. Per germline, CDR1 MNHEY and CDR2 SMNVEV (reference sequence). The CDR3 runs 17 residues. This CDR3 reads CASSLGYGGGRVGTQYF. The CDR3 bases are TGTGCCAGCAGTTTAGGGTACGGCGGGGGACGGGTCGGTACGCAGTATTTT.

This rearrangement joins TRBV6-1 to TRBJ1-5; D gene unclear. Trimming pared 2 bases from V and 3 bases from J, leaving 8 bases between. This CDR3 is 14 amino acids long. Germline values: CDR1 MNHNS, CDR2 SASEGT. CDR3 protein: CASSEILPNQPQHF. The CDR3, as DNA: TGTGCCAGCAGTGAAATCCTACCCAATCAGCCCCAGCATTTT.

The rearrangement uses TRBV2 and TRBJ1-6; D gene unclear. CDR1 and CDR2 from the germline V gene are SNHLY and FYNNEI. The CDR3 sequence is 15 residues long. V was pared by 8 bases and J by 7 bases, with 18 bases between. CDR3 region: CASGVEALGNSPLHF. The CDR3 DNA reads as TGTGCCAGCGGTGTCGAGGCCCTCGGAAATTCACCCCTCCACTTT.

This clone was recorded once. V is TRBV6-1 and J is TRBJ2-7; weak D call: TRBD1 (7 bases). Germline CDR1 reads MNHNS; CDR2 reads SASEGT. This CDR3 comprises 16 residues. V was trimmed by 2 bases and J by 2 bases, leaving 16 bases between them. In DNA form, the CDR3 reads TGTGCCAGCAGTGAATTCGGGGGACAGAGACCCTACGAGCAGTACTTC. Translation: CASSEFGGQRPYEQYF.

The chain carries TRBV6-5 and TRBJ2-7, with 10 bases lining up with TRBD2. V lost 4 bases to trimming and J lost 5 bases; unmatched junction nucleotides: 5. Germline-derived CDR1 and CDR2 are MNHEY and SVGAGI. This CDR3 spans 14 amino acids. The CDR3 sequence is CASSLSGRAHEQYF. CDR3 nucleotides: TGTGCCAGCAGTTTGAGCGGGAGGGCCCACGAGCAGTACTTC.

The chain recombines TRBV5-1 with TRBJ2-3; TRBD1 matches 7 bases. This CDR3 contains 14 residues. V dropped 4 bases and J dropped 3; count of bases not matched to a gene: 5. CDR1 is SGHRS, CDR2 YFSETQ, per germline. CDR3 nucleotide sequence: TGCGCCAGCAGCCTGGGACAGAGGACAGATACGCAGTATTTT. This codes for CASSLGQRTDTQYF.

The rearrangement joins TRBV19 to TRBJ1-3, with D unresolved. This CDR3 comprises 14 residues. Germline V gene data show CDR1 as LNHDA and CDR2 as SQIVND (reference sequence). V was shortened by 3 bases and J by 0 bases, with 6 bases between the two germline ends. This chain's CDR3 is CASSMFSSGNTIYF. The CDR3, as DNA: TGTGCCAGTAGTATGTTTAGCTCTGGAAACACCATATATTTT.